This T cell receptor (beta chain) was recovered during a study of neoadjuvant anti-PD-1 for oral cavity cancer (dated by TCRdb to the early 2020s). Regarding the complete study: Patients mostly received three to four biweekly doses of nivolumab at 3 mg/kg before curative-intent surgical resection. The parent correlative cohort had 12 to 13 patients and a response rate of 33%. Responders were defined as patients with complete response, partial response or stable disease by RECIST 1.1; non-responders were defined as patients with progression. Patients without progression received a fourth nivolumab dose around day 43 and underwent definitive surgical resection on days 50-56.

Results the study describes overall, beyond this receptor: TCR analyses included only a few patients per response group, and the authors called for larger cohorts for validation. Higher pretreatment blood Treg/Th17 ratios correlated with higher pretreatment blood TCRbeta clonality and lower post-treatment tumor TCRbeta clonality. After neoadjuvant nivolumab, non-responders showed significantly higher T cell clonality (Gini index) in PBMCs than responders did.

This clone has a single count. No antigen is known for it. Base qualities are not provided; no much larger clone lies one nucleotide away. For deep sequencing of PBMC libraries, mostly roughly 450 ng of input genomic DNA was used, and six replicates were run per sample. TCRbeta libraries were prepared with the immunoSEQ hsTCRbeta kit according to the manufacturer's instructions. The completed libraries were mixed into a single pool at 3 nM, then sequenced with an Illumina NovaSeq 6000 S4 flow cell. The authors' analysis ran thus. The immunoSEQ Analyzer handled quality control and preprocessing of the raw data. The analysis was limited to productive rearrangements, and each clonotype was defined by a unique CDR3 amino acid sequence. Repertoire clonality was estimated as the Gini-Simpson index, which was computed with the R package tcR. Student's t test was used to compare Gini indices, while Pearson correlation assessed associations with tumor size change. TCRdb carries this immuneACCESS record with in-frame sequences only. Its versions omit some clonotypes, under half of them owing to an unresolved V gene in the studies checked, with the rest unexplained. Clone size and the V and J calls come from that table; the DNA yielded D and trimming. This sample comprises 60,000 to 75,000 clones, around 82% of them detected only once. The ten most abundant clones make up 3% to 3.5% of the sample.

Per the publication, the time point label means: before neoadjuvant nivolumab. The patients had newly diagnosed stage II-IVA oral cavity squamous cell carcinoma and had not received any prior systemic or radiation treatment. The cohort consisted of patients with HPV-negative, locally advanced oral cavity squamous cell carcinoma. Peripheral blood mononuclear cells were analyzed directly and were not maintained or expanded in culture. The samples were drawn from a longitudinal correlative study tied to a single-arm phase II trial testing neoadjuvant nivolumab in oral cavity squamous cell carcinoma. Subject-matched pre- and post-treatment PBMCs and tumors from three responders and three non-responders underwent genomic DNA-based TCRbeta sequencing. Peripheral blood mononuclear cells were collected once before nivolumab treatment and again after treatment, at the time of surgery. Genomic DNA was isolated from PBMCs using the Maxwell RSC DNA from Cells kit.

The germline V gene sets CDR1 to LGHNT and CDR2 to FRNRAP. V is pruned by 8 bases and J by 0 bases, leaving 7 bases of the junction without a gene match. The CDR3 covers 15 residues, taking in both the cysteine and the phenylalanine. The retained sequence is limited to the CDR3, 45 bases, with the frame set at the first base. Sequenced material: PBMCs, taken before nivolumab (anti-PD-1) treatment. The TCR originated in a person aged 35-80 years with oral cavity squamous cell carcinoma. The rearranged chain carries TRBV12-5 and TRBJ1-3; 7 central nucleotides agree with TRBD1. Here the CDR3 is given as CASIPGGYSGNTIYF. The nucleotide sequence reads TGTGCTAGTATCCCAGGGGGGTACTCTGGAAACACCATATATTTT.